The 24 T cell receptor beta chains presented below share a single source sample, sequenced in a study of blood T cells in healthy people across ages (dated by TCRdb to the mid-2010s). To prepare the library, 5' RACE was applied. The sequencer listed for this sample is Illumina HiSeq 2500. The second PCR ran for roughly 7 to 11 cycles and used a J-beta primer mix along with a sample-barcoded 5' primer. TCRdb ran its own pipeline on the public reads, namely fastp trimming at Q25 and MiXCR clone calling, and kept in-frame beta chains. Merged by CDR3 protein, the rows form single entries marked with the most common genes and DNA. Present in this sample are approximately 940,000 distinct CDR3 sequences, roughly 52% of which were seen just once. 13% of the sample rests with the top ten. The sequenced sample consisted of blood. Source of these receptors: a man aged 25 to 40 in good health.

The chain links TRBV7-9 to TRBJ2-5; D may be TRBD1 (6 bases). Germline CDR1 and CDR2: SEHNR and FQNEAQ (reference sequence). The CDR3 is 14 amino acids. V lost 5 bases, J lost 5 bases, and 15 bases lay in between. The CDR3: CASSVSGAKETQYF. Written as DNA, the CDR3 is TGTGCCAGCAGCGTATCAGGGGCAAAGGAGACCCAGTACTTC.

The chain uses TRBV5-1 and TRBJ1-2; D is ambiguous. Germline V gene sequence: CDR1 SGHRS, CDR2 YFSETQ. Deletions cut 7 bases from V and 7 bases from J, with 17 bases between. This CDR3 spans 13 amino acids. The CDR3 here is CASRQDGSGGYTF. Here the CDR3 DNA reads TGCGCCAGCCGTCAGGACGGTTCGGGTGGCTACACCTTC.

This chain joins TRBV6-5 and TRBJ2-7; TRBD2 matches 11 bases. Germline V gives CDR1 MNHEY, CDR2 SVGAGI. The trim removed 6 bases at V and 3 bases at J, leaving 7 bases unmatched. This CDR3 is built from 15 residues. The CDR3: CASRLKLAGVYEQYF. In DNA, the CDR3 is TGTGCCAGCAGGCTTAAACTAGCGGGAGTCTACGAGCAGTACTTC.

The rearrangement uses TRBV5-1 and TRBJ2-7; TRBD2 aligns across 9 bases. J gave up 1 base and V 4 bases, and 3 bases lay outside the gene matches. Germline values: CDR1 SGHRS, CDR2 YFSETQ. The CDR3 spans 14 residues. The CDR3 coding sequence is TGCGCCAGCAGCATCACTAGCGGGTCCTACGAGCAGTACTTC. It translates to CASSITSGSYEQYF.

The table lists this clonotype with a few counts. The chain uses TRBV7-9 and TRBJ2-7; 11 nucleotides align to TRBD2. Trimming cost V 5 bases and J 1 base; bases outside gene matches: 4. In germline, CDR1 is SEHNR, CDR2 FQNEAQ (reference sequence). This CDR3 is built from 15 residues. In DNA form, the CDR3 reads TGTGCCAGCAGCAAAGGACTAGCGGGTTCCTACGAGCAGTACTTC. Its translation: CASSKGLAGSYEQYF.

This clonotype was seen at least ten times. The chain is built from TRBV3-1 and TRBJ2-3; D perhaps matches TRBD2 (6 bases). Germline V gene data show CDR1 as LGHDT and CDR2 as YNNKEL (reference sequence). The CDR3 is made up of 16 amino acids. V lost 1 base to trimming and J lost 3 bases, with 14 bases between them. CDR3 DNA sequence: TGTGCCAGCAGCCAAGGTTTGGTGGGGGGTACAGATACGCAGTATTTT. Its protein product is CASSQGLVGGTDTQYF.

The J gene is TRBJ1-4, the V gene TRBV6-6, with TRBD1 identical over 8 bases. J gave up 7 bases and V 7 bases, and 14 bases lay outside the gene matches. Germline V gene lookup returns CDR1 MNHNY and CDR2 SVGAGI (reference sequence). There are 16 residues in the CDR3. CDR3 bases: TGTGCCAGCACCCACGGTGGGGCAGGGGGCCTTGAAAAACTGTTTTTT. Protein: CASTHGGAGGLEKLFF.

The chain is built from TRBV20-1 and TRBJ2-4; TRBD1 agrees at 7 bases. Germline CDR1 DFQATT, CDR2 SNEGSKA (reference sequence). Trimming cost V 2 bases and J 7 bases; bases outside gene matches: 8. The CDR3 runs 14 residues. CDR3 in amino acids: CSARPQGIGNIQYF. For the CDR3, the DNA is TGCAGTGCTAGACCACAGGGGATTGGGAACATTCAGTACTTC.

The chain employs TRBV6-5 and TRBJ1-1, with TRBD1 as a possible D gene (5 bases). Germline CDR1 reads MNHEY; CDR2 reads SVGAGI. With 6 bases removed from V and 5 bases from J, the gap between germline ends came to 16 bases. The length of the CDR3 is 14 residues. CDR3 protein: CASSYGTLGTEAFF. The CDR3 nucleotides are TGTGCCAGCAGCTACGGGACCTTGGGGACTGAAGCTTTCTTT.

V is TRBV24-1 and J is TRBJ2-1; D unresolved. Per the germline V gene, CDR1 is KGHDR and CDR2 is SFDVKD. The germline V and J ends were trimmed by 3 bases and 8 bases, with 13 bases remaining between them. The length of the CDR3 is 14 residues. The CDR3 sequence: CATSDRRTNHEQFF. The CDR3 DNA reads TGTGCCACCAGTGATCGACGGACGAATCATGAGCAGTTCTTC.

The CDR3 spells CASREDLNYGYTF. CDR3 nucleotide sequence: TGTGCTTCGAGGGAGGACCTAAACTATGGCTACACCTTC. This chain uses TRBV6-2 or TRBV6-3 with TRBJ1-2; D unresolved. CDR1 is MNHEY and CDR2 is SVGEGT in the germline V gene. The CDR3 loop spans 13 amino acids.

This clonotype has just one count. The V gene is TRBV27, the J gene TRBJ1-6; D gene unclear. The length of the CDR3 is 14 residues. The germline gives CDR1 MNHEY, CDR2 SMNVEV (reference sequence). With 3 bases removed from V and 9 bases from J, the gap between germline ends came to 12 bases. DNA for the CDR3: TGTGCCAGCAGTTTGAGTGGGGTAGGTTCACCCCTCCACTTT. It yields the protein CASSLSGVGSPLHF.

The chain couples TRBV6-1 to TRBJ2-4, with 9 positions matching TRBD1. TRBJ2-7 explains the end of the DNA better; the J call may be wrong. CDR3 length: 14 amino acids. The germline V gene encodes CDR1 MNHNS and CDR2 SASEGT. The CDR3 loop is CASSQTGGIYEQYF. CDR3 nucleotide sequence: TGTGCCAGCAGTCAAACAGGGGGCATCTACGAGCAGTACTTC.

The chain uses TRBV7-9 and TRBJ2-7; D possibly corresponds to TRBD1 (5 bases). V was cut by 6 bases and J by 2 bases, with 11 bases left in between. This CDR3 comprises 13 residues. The germline CDR1 and CDR2 sequences are SEHNR and FQNEAQ (reference sequence). CDR3 residues: CASRSGHTYEQYF. The CDR3 DNA reads as TGTGCCAGCAGGTCCGGACATACCTACGAGCAGTACTTC.

The V and J genes are TRBV12-3 or TRBV12-4 and TRBJ2-1; no clear D. The CDR3 runs 11 residues. V dropped 5 bases and J dropped 14 bases, with 13 bases sitting between them. DNA for the CDR3: TGTGCCAGCAGTAAGACAATGGGGAAGTTCTTC. Its protein product is CASSKTMGKFF.

The CDR3 protein is CASSQEDRVFSYEQYF. The CDR3 DNA follows: TGCGCCAGCAGCCAAGAAGACAGGGTCTTCTCCTACGAGCAGTACTTC. The V and J genes are TRBV4-3 and TRBJ2-7, with 7 bases matching TRBD1. The junction had 5 bases not matched to a gene; V was cut back by 0 bases and J by 0 bases. Germline V gives CDR1 LGHNA, CDR2 YSLEER. This CDR3 contains 16 residues.

This chain uses TRBV5-1 with TRBJ2-1, with D perhaps TRBD1 (6 bases). The CDR3 loop spans 16 amino acids. Germline V gives CDR1 SGHRS, CDR2 YFSETQ. V was clipped by 3 bases and J by 5 bases, with 18 bases between them. CDR3 in amino acids: CASSSPSGTTHNEQFF. CDR3 coding DNA: TGCGCCAGCAGCTCGCCCTCCGGGACAACCCACAATGAGCAGTTCTTC.

This clonotype turned up a few times. This chain connects TRBV13 to TRBJ1-2; maybe TRBD1 (5 bases). The CDR3 spans 16 residues. CDR1 is PRHDT and CDR2 is FYEKMQ in the germline V gene (reference sequence). Trimming took 2 bases from V and 5 from J, leaving 18 bases between them. CDR3 DNA: TGTGCCAGCAGCTTAACCTACAGGAGCCAGCTTTATGGCTACACCTTC. Translation gives CASSLTYRSQLYGYTF.

This clonotype was counted many times. The chain combines TRBV7-2 with TRBJ2-1, with D hard to call. The CDR3 covers 14 residues. The germline gives CDR1 SGHTA, CDR2 FQGNSA. V shed 5 bases and J shed 10 bases, with 18 bases lying between them. The CDR3 nucleotides read TGTGCCAGCAGCCCCCAATCTTTAAGTTGGGAGCAGTTCTTC. It translates to CASSPQSLSWEQFF.

This rearrangement joins TRBV7-6 to TRBJ2-7; D perhaps matches TRBD1 (6 bases). Trimming took off 4 bases at V and 2 bases at J, with 15 bases between the two ends. The CDR3 has 15 residues. Germline V CDR1 and CDR2: SGHVS, FNYEAQ. Written as DNA, the CDR3 is TGTGCCAGCAGCTCCGACAGGACCAAGACCTACGAGCAGTACTTC. Translation: CASSSDRTKTYEQYF.

A few counts support this clonotype. The chain links TRBV29-1 to TRBJ1-1, with 7 bases aligning to TRBD1. J lost 5 bases, V lost 7 bases, and 16 bases had no gene match. Germline V gene data show CDR1 as SQVTM and CDR2 as ANQGSEA. The CDR3 length is 15 residues. In nucleotides, the CDR3 is TGCAGCGCAACCGGACAGGACTGGACCCGGACTGAAGCTTTCTTT. Amino acids: CSATGQDWTRTEAFF.

The gene calls are TRBV24-1 and TRBJ2-3; 11 bases map to TRBD2. J was trimmed by 0 bases and V by 5 bases; bases with no gene match: 6. The CDR3 loop spans 17 amino acids. The germline V gene has CDR1 KGHDR and CDR2 SFDVKD. The chain's CDR3 is CATSGPGLADSTDTQYF. The CDR3 DNA reads as TGTGCCACCAGTGGCCCGGGACTAGCGGATAGCACAGATACGCAGTATTTT.

This chain connects TRBV7-9 to TRBJ1-3; TRBD1 matches at 8 bases. There are 15 residues in the CDR3. Trimming at V came to 4 bases and at J to 3 bases, leaving 5 bases not matched to a gene. The germline CDR1 and CDR2 sequences are SEHNR and FQNEAQ (reference sequence). The CDR3 region is CASSSDRELGNTIYF. As DNA, the CDR3 is TGTGCCAGCAGCTCGGACAGGGAACTTGGAAACACCATATATTTT.

This clonotype has just a few counts. The chain recombines TRBV20-1 with TRBJ2-1, with D unresolved. The CDR3 is 10 residues long. Germline V gives CDR1 DFQATT, CDR2 SNEGSKA (reference sequence). CDR3 protein: CRAGPQEQFF. The DNA for the CDR3 is TGCAGAGCAGGCCCCCAGGAGCAGTTCTTC.